This T cell receptor (beta chain) was sequenced for a study of metastatic and nonmetastatic thyroid tumors. Notes on the study in general: According to reports, the diversity of TCR beta was significantly higher in malignant thyroid tumors than in benign nodules, and this held in both blood and tumor samples.

No patient received treatment before thyroid surgery. This clone was detected a few times. The antigen remains unidentified. MiXCR was used by TCRdb to re-call the PCR reads. The sample lists just over 15,000 clones; about 32% were seen once. The CDR3 covers 12 residues. V was shortened by 4 bases and J by 2 bases, with 6 bases between the two germline ends. The germline gives CDR1 SGHTA, CDR2 FQGNSA. This TCR was sampled from a male donor with papillary thyroid cancer or a benign thyroid nodule (not recorded which). Some clones in this sample may be carry-over from other donors' samples. The chain is built from TRBV7-2 and TRBJ2-7; the D is unclear. The sequenced material came from tumor tissue. The CDR3 region has the DNA TGTGCCAGCAGCTCAAGGGCCTACGAGCAGTACTTC. The encoded protein is CASSSRAYEQYF.